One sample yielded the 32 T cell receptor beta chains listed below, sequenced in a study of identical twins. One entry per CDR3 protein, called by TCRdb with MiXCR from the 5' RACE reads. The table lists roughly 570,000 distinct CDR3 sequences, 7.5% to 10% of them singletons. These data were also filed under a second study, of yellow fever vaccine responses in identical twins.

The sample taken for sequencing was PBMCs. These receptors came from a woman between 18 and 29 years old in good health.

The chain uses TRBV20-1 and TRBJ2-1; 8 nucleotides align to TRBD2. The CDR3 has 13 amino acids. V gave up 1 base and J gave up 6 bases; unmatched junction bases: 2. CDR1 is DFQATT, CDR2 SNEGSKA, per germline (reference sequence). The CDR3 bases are TGCAGTGCTAGAGGGACTAGCAGCAATGAGCAGTTCTTC. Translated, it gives CSARGTSSNEQFF.

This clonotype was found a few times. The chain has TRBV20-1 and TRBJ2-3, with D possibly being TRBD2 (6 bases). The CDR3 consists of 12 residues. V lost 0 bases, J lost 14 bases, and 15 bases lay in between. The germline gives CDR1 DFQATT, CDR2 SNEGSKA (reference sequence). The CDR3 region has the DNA TGCAGTGCTAGAGAACTAGCATATGTCGCGTATTTT. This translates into CSARELAYVAYF.

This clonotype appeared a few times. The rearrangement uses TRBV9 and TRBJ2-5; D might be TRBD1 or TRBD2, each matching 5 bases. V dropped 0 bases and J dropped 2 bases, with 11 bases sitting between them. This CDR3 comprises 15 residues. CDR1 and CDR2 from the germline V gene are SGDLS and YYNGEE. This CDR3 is CASSVAGTNQETQYF. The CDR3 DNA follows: TGTGCCAGCAGCGTAGCTGGGACGAATCAAGAGACCCAGTACTTC.

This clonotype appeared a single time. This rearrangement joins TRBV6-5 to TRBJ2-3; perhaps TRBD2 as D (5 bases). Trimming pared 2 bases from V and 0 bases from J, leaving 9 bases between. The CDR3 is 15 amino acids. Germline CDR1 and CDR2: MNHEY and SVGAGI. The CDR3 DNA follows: TGTGCCAGCAGTTACACGGACTTAAGCACAGATACGCAGTATTTT. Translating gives CASSYTDLSTDTQYF.

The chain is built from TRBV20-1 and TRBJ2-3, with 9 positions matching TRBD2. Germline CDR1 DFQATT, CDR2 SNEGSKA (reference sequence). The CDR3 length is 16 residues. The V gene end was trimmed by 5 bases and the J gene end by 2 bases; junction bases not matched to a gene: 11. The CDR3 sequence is CSAPIGTSGFTDTQYF. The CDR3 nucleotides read TGCAGTGCTCCCATAGGAACTAGCGGGTTCACAGATACGCAGTATTTT.

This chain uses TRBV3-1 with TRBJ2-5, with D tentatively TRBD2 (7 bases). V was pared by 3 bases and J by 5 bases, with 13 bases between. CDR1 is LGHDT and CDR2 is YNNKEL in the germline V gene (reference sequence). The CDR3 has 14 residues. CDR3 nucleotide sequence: TGTGCCAGCAGCCAGTTGGGGGGGCCGGAGACCCAGTACTTC. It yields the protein CASSQLGGPETQYF.

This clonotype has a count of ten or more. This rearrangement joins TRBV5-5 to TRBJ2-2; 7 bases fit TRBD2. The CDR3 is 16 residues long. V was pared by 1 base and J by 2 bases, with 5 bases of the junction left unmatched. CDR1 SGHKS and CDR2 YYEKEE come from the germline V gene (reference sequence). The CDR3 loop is CASSLLGGKNTGELFF. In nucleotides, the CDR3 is TGTGCCAGCAGCTTGCTGGGGGGGAAAAACACCGGGGAGCTGTTTTTT.

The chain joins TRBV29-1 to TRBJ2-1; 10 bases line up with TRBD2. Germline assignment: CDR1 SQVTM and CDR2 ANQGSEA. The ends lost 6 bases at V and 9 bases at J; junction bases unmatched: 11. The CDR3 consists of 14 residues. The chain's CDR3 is CSVHKREGLGEQFF. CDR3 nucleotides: TGCAGCGTGCATAAGCGGGAGGGCCTAGGTGAGCAGTTCTTC.

The CDR3 region has the DNA TGTGCCAGCAGCTTGTCTGAAGGGACCTACGAGCAGTACTTC. It codes for CASSLSEGTYEQYF. V is TRBV7-2 and J is TRBJ2-7; D not resolved. The germline V gene encodes CDR1 SGHTA and CDR2 FQGNSA. CDR3 length: 14 residues. V lost 3 bases to trimming and J lost 2 bases, with 11 bases between them.

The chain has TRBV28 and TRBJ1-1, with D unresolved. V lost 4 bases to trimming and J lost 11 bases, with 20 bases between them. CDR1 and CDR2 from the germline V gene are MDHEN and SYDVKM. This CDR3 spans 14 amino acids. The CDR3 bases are TGTGCCAGCAGTTCCTCAGAAGTAGGTGTGAGTGCTTTCTTT. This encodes CASSSSEVGVSAFF. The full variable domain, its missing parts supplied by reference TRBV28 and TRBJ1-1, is DVKVTQSSRYLVKRTGEKVFLECVQDMDHENMFWYRQDPGLGLRLIYFSYDVKMKEKGDIPEGYSVSREKKERFSLILESASTNQTSMYLCASSSSEVGVSAFFGQGTRLTVV.

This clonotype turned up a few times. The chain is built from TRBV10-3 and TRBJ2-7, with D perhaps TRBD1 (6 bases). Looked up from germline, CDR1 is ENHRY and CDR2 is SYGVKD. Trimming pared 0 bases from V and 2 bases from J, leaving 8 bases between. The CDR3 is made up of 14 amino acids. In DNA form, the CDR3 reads TGTGCCATCAGTGAGTCAACAGGGACCTACGAGCAGTACTTC. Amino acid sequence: CAISESTGTYEQYF.

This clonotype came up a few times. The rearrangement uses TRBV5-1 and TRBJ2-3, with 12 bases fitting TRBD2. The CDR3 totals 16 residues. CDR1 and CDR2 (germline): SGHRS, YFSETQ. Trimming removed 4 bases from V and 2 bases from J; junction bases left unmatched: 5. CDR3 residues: CASSAGLAGTTDTQYF. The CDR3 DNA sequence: TGCGCCAGCAGCGCCGGACTAGCGGGGACCACAGATACGCAGTATTTT.

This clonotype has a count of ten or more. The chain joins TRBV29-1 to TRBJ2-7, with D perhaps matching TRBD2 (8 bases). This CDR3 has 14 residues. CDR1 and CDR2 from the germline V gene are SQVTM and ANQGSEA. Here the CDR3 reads CSAPGGTRGWEQYF. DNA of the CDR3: TGCAGTGCACCAGGGGGGACTAGAGGTTGGGAGCAGTACTTC.

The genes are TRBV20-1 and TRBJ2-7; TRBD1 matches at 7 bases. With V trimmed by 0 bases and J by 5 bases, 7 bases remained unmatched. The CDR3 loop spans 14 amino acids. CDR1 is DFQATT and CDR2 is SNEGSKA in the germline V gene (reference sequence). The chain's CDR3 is CSARDPTGSHEQYF. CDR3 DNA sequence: TGCAGTGCTAGAGACCCGACAGGGTCCCACGAGCAGTACTTC.

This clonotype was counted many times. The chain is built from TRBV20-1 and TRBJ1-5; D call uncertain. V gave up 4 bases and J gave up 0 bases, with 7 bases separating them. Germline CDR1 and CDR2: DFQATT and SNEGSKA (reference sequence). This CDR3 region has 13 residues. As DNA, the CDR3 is TGCAGTGCTACAACGGGTAGCAATCAGCCCCAGCATTTT. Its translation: CSATTGSNQPQHF.

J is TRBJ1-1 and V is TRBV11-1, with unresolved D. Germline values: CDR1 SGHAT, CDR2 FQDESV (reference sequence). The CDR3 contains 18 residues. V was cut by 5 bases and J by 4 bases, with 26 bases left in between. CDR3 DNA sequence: TGTGCCAGCAGCCCCCGTGTTCCAGGTTCAGTCAATAGCACTGAAGCTTTCTTT. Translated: CASSPRVPGSVNSTEAFF. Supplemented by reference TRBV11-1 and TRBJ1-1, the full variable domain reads EAEVAQSPRYKITEKSQAVAFWCDPISGHATLYWYRQILGQGPELLVQFQDESVVDDSQLPKDRFSAERLKGVDSTLKIQPAELGDSAMYLCASSPRVPGSVNSTEAFFGQGTRLTVV.

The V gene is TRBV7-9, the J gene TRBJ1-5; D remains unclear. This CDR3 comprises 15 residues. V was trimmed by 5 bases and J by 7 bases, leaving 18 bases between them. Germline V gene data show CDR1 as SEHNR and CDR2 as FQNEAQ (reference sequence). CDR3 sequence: CASSTAGEVGQPQHF. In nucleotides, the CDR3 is TGTGCCAGCAGCACGGCCGGGGAGGTGGGCCAGCCCCAGCATTTT. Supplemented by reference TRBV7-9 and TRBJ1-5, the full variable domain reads DTGVSQNPRHKITKRGQNVTFRCDPISEHNRLYWYRQTLGQGPEFLTYFQNEAQLEKSRLLSDRFSAERPKGSFSTLEIQRTEQGDSAMYLCASSTAGEVGQPQHFGDGTRLSIL.

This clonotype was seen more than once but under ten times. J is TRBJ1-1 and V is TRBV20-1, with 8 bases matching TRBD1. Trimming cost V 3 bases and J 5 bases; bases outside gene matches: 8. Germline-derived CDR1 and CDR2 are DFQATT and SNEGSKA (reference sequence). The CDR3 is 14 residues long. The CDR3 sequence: CSASFQGAGTEAFF. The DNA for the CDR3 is TGCAGTGCTAGTTTCCAGGGGGCAGGGACTGAAGCTTTCTTT.

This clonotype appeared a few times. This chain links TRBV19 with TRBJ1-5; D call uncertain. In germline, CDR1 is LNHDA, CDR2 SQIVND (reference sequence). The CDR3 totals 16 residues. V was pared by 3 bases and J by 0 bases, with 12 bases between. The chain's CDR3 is CASSIPLGYSNQPQHF. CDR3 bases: TGTGCCAGTAGTATTCCCCTGGGTTATAGCAATCAGCCCCAGCATTTT.

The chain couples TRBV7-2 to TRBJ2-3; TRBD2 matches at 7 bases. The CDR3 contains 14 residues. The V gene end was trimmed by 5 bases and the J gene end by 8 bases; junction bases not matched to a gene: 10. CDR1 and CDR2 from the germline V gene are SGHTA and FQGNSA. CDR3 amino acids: CASSTGLPSGTQYF. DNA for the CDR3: TGTGCCAGCAGCACGGGACTACCATCTGGTACGCAGTATTTT.

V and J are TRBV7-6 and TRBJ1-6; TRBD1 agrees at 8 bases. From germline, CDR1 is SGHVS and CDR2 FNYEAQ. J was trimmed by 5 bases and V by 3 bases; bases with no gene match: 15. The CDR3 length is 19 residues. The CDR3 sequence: CASSFKPPDRGANNSPLHF. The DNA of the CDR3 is TGTGCCAGCAGCTTCAAACCCCCAGACAGGGGCGCTAATAATTCACCCCTCCACTTT.

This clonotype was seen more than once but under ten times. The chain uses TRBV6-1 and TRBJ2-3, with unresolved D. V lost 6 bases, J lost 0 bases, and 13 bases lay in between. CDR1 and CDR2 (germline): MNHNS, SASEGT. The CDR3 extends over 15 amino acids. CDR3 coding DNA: TGTGCCAGCAGGACCCGCGGTTCTAGCACAGATACGCAGTATTTT. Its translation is CASRTRGSSTDTQYF.

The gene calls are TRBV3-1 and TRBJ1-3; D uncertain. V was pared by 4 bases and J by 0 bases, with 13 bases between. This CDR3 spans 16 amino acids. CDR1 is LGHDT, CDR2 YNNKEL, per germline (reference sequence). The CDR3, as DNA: TGTGCCAGCAGCCTCGGACGCAGATCCTCTGGAAACACCATATATTTT. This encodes CASSLGRRSSGNTIYF.

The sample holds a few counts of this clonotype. The DNA for the CDR3 is TGTGCCAGCAGTTTAACGGGAACCGGGAACTCTGGGGCCAACGTCCTGACTTTC. Its translation: CASSLTGTGNSGANVLTF. The J gene is TRBJ2-6, the V gene TRBV12-3 or TRBV12-4; a possible D gene is TRBD2 (5 bases). The CDR3 has 18 amino acids. V gave up 2 bases and J gave up 0 bases, with 14 bases separating them.

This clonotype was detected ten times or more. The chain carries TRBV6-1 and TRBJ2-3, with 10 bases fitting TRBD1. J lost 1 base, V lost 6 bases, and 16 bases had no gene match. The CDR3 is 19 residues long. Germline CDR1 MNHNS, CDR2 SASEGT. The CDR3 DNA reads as TGTGCCAGCAGCACGAACCGGGACAGGGGTCTCTTTGGCACAGATACGCAGTATTTT. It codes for CASSTNRDRGLFGTDTQYF.

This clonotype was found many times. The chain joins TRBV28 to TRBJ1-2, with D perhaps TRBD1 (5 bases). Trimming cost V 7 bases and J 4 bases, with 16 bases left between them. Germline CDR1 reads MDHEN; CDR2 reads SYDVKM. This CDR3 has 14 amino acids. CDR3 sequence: CASMGPRAPYGYTF. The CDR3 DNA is TGTGCCAGCATGGGACCCAGGGCCCCCTATGGCTACACCTTC.

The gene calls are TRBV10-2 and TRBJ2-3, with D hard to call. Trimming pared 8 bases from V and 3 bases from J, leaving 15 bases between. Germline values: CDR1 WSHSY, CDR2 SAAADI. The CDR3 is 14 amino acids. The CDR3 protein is CASVRTTETDTQYF. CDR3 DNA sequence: TGCGCCAGCGTCAGGACCACAGAAACAGATACGCAGTATTTT.

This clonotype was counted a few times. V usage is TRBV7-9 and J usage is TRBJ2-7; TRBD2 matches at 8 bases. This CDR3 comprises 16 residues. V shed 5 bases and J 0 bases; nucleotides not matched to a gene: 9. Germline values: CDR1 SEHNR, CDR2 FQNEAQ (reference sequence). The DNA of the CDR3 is TGTGCCAGCAGCGGCCCGGGGGGGGAGAGCTCCTACGAGCAGTACTTC. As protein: CASSGPGGESSYEQYF.

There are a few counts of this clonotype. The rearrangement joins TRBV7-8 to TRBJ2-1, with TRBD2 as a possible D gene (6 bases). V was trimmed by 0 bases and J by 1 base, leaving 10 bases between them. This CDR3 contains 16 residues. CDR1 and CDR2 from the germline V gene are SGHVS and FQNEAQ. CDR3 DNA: TGTGCCAGCAGCTTAGCCTCTGGGAGGTCCTACAATGAGCAGTTCTTC. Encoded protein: CASSLASGRSYNEQFF.

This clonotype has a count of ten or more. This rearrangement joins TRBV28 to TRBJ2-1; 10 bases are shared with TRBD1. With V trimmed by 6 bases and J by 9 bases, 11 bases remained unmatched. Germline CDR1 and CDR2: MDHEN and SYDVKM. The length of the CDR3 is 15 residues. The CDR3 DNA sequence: TGTGCCAGCAGCCTATCCGGGACAGGGGATCGTGAGCAGTTCTTC. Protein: CASSLSGTGDREQFF.

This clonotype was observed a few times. CDR3: CASSLVLGIYEQYF. The DNA for the CDR3 is TGTGCCAGCAGCTTAGTATTAGGAATTTACGAGCAGTACTTC. The chain uses TRBV7-8 and TRBJ2-7; D is ambiguous. The CDR3 totals 14 residues. Germline lookup yields CDR1 SGHVS and CDR2 FQNEAQ. The V end lost 1 base, the J end lost 4 bases, and 11 bases lay between the germline ends.

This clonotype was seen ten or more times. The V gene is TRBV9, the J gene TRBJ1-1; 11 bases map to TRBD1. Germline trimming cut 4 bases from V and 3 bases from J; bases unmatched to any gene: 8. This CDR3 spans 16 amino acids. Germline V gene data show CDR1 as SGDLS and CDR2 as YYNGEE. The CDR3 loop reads CASSSGQGAWDTEAFF. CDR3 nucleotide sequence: TGTGCCAGCAGCTCCGGACAGGGGGCGTGGGACACTGAAGCTTTCTTT.